This T cell receptor (beta chain) was found in a study of blood T cells in healthy people across ages. This clonotype was seen only a few times. Together with a sample-barcoded 5' primer, a J-beta primer mix was included in a second PCR lasting about 7 to 12 cycles. All cDNA molecules were each tagged by a template-switch adaptor with 12 random nucleotides. CDR3-containing paired-end reads numbering at least 2.5 million came from each sample. TCRdb fed the 5' RACE reads into MiXCR, producing one record per CDR3 protein. The table lists approximately 1.5 million distinct CDR3 sequences, about 31% of them singletons. V was cut by 7 bases and J by 12 bases, with 22 bases left in between. Germline V CDR1 and CDR2: DFQATT, SNEGSKA (reference sequence). CDR3 size: 13 residues. Isolation of PBMCs gave at least 7 million cells per sample.

The specimen was blood. The sequence was obtained from a woman in her thirties in good health. The chain joins TRBV20-1 to TRBJ2-1, with D possibly called TRBD1 or TRBD2 (6 bases each). CDR3 protein: CSVLRGSVGGQFF. In DNA, the CDR3 is TGCAGTGTCTTGAGGGGGTCGGTCGGGGGGCAGTTCTTC.